This T cell receptor beta chain was retrieved from a study of T cells in narcolepsy. General study findings and limits: Comparing one patient's CSF and blood CD4+ clonotypes highlighted HCRT- and TRIB2-specific autoreactive clonotypes.

The CDR3 contains 14 residues. In germline, CDR1 is LNHDA, CDR2 SQIVND (reference sequence). The V segment lost 9 bases and the J segment 6 bases; nucleotides outside the gene matches: 11. Points on this clone: No antigen is known for it.

Assay used: immunoSEQ multiplex PCR; TCRdb lists only in-frame clones, some missing. Of 25,000 to 35,000 clones listed, roughly 90% are singletons. Material for sequencing was CD45RA- memory CD4+ T cells from PBMCs. The TCR comes from a human donor with narcolepsy. The chain couples TRBV19 to TRBJ1-2; 9 positions match TRBD1. CDR3 DNA: TGTGCCAGCACGGGACAGGGACCTGGGGATGGCTACACCTTC. Protein: CASTGQGPGDGYTF.